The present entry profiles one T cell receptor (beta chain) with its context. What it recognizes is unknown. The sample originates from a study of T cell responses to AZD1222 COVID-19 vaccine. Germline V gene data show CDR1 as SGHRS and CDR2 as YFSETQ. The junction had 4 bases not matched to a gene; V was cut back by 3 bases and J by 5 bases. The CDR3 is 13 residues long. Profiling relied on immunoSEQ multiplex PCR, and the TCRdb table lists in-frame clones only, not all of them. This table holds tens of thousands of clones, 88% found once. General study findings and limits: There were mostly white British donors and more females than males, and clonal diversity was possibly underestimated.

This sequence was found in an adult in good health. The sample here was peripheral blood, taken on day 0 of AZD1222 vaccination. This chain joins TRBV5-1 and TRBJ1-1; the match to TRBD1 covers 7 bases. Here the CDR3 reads CASSYTDRTEAFF. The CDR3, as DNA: TGCGCCAGCAGCTACACGGACAGGACTGAAGCTTTCTTT.